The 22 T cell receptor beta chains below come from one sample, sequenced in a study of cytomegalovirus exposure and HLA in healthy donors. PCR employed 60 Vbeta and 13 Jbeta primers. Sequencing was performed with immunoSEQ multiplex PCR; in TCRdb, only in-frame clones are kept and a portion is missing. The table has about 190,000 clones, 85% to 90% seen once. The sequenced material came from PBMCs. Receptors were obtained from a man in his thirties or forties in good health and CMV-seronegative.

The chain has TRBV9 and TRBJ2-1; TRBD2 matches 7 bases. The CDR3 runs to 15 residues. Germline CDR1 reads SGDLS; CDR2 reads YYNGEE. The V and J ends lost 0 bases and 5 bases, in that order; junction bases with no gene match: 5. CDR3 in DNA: TGTGCCAGCAGCGTAGAACTAGCGCGGGACAATGAGCAGTTCTTC. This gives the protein CASSVELARDNEQFF. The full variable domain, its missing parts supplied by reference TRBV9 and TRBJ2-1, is DSGVTQTPKHLITATGQRVTLRCSPRSGDLSVYWYQQSLDQGLQFLIQYYNGEERAKGNILERFSAQQFPDLHSELNLSSLELGDSALYFCASSVELARDNEQFFGPGTRLTVL.

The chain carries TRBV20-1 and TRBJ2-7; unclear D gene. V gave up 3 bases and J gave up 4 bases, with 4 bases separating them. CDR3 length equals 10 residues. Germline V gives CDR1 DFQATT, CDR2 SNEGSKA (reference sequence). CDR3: CSARYYEQYF. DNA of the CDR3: TGCAGTGCTAGGTATTACGAGCAGTACTTC.

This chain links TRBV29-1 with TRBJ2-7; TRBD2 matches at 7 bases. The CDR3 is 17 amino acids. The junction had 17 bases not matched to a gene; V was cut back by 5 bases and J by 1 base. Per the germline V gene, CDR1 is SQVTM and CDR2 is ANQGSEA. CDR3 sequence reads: CSVWTPRAGMLSYEQYF. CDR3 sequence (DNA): TGCAGCGTTTGGACTCCCCGAGCGGGGATGTTGTCCTACGAGCAGTACTTC.

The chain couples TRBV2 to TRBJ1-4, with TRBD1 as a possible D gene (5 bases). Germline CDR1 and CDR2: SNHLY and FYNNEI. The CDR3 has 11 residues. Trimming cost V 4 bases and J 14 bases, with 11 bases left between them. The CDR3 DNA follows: TGTGCCAGCAGTGTGGCGGGACTCCTGTTTTTT. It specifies CASSVAGLLFF. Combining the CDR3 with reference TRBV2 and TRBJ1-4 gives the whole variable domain EPEVTQTPSHQVTQMGQEVILRCVPISNHLYFYWYRQILGQKVEFLVSFYNNEISEKSEIFDDQFSVERPDGSNFTLKIRSTKLEDSAMYFCASSVAGLLFFGSGTQLSVL.

DNA for the CDR3: TGCAGCGTGATCGGACAGGGGGATTATGGCTACACCTTC. This codes for CSVIGQGDYGYTF. The chain carries TRBV29-1 and TRBJ1-2, with 10 bases matching TRBD1. V shed 6 bases, J shed 5 bases, and the junction held 6 bases outside the gene matches. CDR3 length: 13 amino acids. The germline V gene has CDR1 SQVTM and CDR2 ANQGSEA.

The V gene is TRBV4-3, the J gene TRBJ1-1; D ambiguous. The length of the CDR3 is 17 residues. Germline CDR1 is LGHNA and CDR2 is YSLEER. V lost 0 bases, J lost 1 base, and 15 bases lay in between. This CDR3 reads CASSQDEEGPGNTEAFF. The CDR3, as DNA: TGCGCCAGCAGCCAAGACGAAGAGGGTCCAGGGAACACTGAAGCTTTCTTT.

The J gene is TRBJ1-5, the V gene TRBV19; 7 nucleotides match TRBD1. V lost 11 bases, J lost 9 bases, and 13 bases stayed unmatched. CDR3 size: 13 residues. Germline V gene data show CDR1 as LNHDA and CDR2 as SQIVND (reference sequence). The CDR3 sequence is CAGQTGPGLPQHF. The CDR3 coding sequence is TGTGCCGGACAGACAGGGCCGGGTTTGCCCCAGCATTTT.

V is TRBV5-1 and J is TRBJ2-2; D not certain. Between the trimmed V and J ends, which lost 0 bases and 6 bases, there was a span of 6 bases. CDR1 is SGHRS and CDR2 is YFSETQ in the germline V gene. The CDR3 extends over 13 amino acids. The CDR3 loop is CASSLDGPGELFF. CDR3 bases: TGCGCCAGCAGCTTGGACGGTCCCGGGGAGCTGTTTTTT.

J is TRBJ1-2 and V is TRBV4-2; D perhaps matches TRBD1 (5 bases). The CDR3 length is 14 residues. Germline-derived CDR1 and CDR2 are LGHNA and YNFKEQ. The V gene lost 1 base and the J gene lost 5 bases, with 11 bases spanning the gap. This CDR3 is CASSQGQGGYGYTF. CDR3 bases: TGTGCCAGCAGCCAAGGGCAGGGTGGTTATGGCTACACCTTC.

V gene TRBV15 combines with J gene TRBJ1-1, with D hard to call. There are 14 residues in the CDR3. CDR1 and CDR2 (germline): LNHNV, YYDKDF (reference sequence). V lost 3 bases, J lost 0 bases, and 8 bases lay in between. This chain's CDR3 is CATSSRVMNTEAFF. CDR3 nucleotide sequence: TGTGCCACCAGCAGCCGAGTTATGAACACTGAAGCTTTCTTT.

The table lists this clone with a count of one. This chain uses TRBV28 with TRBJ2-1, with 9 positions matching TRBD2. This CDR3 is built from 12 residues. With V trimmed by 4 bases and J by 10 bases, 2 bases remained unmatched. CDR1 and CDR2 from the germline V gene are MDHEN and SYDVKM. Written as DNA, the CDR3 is TGTGCCAGCAGTTCTAGCGGGGTCGAGCAGTTCTTC. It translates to CASSSSGVEQFF.

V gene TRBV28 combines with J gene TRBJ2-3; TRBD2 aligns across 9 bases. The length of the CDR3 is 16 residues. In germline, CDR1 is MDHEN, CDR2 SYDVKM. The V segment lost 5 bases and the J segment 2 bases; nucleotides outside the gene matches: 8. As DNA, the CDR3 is TGTGCCAGCAGTACTCCGACTAGCGGAACCACAGATACGCAGTATTTT. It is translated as CASSTPTSGTTDTQYF.

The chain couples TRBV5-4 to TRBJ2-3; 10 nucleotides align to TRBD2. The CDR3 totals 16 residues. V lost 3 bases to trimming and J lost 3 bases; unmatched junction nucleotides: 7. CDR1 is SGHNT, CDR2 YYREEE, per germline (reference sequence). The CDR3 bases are TGTGCCAGCAGCTCCAAGCGGGAGGGCCAGACAGATACGCAGTATTTT. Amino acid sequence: CASSSKREGQTDTQYF.

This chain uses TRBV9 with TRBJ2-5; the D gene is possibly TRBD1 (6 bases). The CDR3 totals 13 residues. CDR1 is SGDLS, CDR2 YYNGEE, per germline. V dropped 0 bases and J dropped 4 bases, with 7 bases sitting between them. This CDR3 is CASSVGQAETQYF. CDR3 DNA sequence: TGTGCCAGCAGCGTAGGACAGGCAGAGACCCAGTACTTC. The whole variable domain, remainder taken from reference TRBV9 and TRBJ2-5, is DSGVTQTPKHLITATGQRVTLRCSPRSGDLSVYWYQQSLDQGLQFLIQYYNGEERAKGNILERFSAQQFPDLHSELNLSSLELGDSALYFCASSVGQAETQYFGPGTRLLVL.

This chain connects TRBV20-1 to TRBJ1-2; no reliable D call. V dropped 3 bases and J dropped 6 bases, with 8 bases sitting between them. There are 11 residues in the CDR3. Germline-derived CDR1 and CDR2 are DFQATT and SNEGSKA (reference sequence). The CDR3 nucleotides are TGCAGTGCTAGTTACGGGGATGGCTACACCTTC. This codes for CSASYGDGYTF.

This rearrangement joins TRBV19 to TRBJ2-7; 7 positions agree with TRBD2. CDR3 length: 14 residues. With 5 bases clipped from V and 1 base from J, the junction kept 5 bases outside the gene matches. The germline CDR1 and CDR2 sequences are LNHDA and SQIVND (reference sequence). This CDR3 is CASSLLAASYEQYF. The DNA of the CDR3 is TGTGCCAGTAGTCTCCTAGCGGCGTCCTACGAGCAGTACTTC.

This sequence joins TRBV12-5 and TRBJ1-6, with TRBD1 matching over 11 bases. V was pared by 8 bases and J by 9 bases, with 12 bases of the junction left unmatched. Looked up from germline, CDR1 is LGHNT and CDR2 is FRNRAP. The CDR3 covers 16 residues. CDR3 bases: TGTGCTAGTCCTACTCCAACGGGACAGGGGGTTTCACCCCTCCACTTT. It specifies CASPTPTGQGVSPLHF.

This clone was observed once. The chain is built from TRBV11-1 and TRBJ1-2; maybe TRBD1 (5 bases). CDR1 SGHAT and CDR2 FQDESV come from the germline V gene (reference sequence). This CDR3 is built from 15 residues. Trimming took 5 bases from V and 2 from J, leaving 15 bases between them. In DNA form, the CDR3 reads TGTGCCAGCAGCCGGACGGGGGTCCCCAACTATGGCTACACCTTC. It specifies CASSRTGVPNYGYTF.

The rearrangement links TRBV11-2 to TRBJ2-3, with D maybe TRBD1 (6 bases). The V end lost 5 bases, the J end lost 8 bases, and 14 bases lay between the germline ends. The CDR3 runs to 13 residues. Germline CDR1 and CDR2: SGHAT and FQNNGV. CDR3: CASSQAVGGTQYF. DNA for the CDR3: TGTGCCAGCAGCCAGGCGGTAGGGGGTACGCAGTATTTT.

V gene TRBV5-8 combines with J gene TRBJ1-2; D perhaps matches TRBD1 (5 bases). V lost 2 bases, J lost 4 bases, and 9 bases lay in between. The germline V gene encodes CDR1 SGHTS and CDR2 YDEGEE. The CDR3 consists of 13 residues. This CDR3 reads CASSFREGYGYTF. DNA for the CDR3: TGTGCCAGCAGCTTCAGGGAGGGCTATGGCTACACCTTC.

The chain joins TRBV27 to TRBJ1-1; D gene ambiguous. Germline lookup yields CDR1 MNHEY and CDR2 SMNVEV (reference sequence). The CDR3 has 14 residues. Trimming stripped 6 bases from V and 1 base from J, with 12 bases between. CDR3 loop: CASSYSYSNTEAFF. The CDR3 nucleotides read TGTGCCAGCAGCTACAGCTATTCGAACACTGAAGCTTTCTTT.

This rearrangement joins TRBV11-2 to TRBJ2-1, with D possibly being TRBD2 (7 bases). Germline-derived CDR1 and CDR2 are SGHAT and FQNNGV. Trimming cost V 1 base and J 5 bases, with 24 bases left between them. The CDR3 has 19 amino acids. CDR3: CASSLVLPRGARAHNEQFF. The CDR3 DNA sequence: TGTGCCAGCAGCTTAGTGCTGCCCCGGGGGGCCCGCGCCCACAATGAGCAGTTCTTC.